The next 19 T cell receptor beta chains were all read from a single sample in a study of T cell responses to AZD1222 COVID-19 vaccine. Profiled with immunoSEQ multiplex PCR; TCRdb holds only in-frame clones, not every one. The sample consists of 150,000 to 200,000 clones, roughly 88% of them appearing once. The sample in question was peripheral blood, obtained on day 0 of AZD1222 vaccination. All receptors come from an adult in good health.

The genes are TRBV4-1 and TRBJ1-2, with 9 bases identical to TRBD1. The CDR3 runs 15 residues. From germline, CDR1 is MGHRA and CDR2 YSYEKL. After removal of 4 bases from V and 4 bases from J, the junction contained 7 bases not matched to a gene. CDR3 sequence: CASSPGTGNSYGYTF. CDR3 sequence (DNA): TGCGCCAGCAGCCCAGGGACAGGGAACAGCTATGGCTACACCTTC.

V usage is TRBV3-1 (or the pseudogene TRBV3-2) and J usage is TRBJ2-5; D possibly corresponds to TRBD2 (5 bases). V gave up 0 bases and J gave up 4 bases, with 15 bases separating them. Germline CDR1 LGHDT, CDR2 YNNKEL (reference sequence). The CDR3 has 16 amino acids. The CDR3 loop is CASSQDHGAEGETQYF. CDR3 coding DNA: TGTGCCAGCAGCCAAGATCATGGAGCAGAGGGAGAGACCCAGTACTTC.

V gene TRBV3-1 (or the pseudogene TRBV3-2) combines with J gene TRBJ2-5; the match to TRBD2 covers 10 bases. The CDR3 has 17 residues. J gave up 5 bases and V 2 bases, and 11 bases lay outside the gene matches. CDR1 LGHDT and CDR2 YNNKEL come from the germline V gene (reference sequence). The CDR3 spells CASSQNSAGGPEETQYF. The CDR3 DNA sequence: TGTGCCAGCAGCCAAAACTCAGCGGGGGGGCCCGAGGAGACCCAGTACTTC.

The chain employs TRBV29-1 and TRBJ2-7; 11 positions match TRBD1. The CDR3 contains 13 residues. The J segment lost 7 bases and the V segment lost 7 bases, leaving 9 bases of the junction unmatched. Per germline, CDR1 SQVTM and CDR2 ANQGSEA. The CDR3 DNA reads as TGCAGCGCTTCAGGACAGGGGGCAAGGGAGCAGTACTTC. This encodes CSASGQGAREQYF.

The J gene is TRBJ1-2, the V gene TRBV5-5, with D possibly TRBD1 on 5 matching bases. This CDR3 is built from 15 residues. Trimming took off 1 base at V and 4 bases at J, with 14 bases between the two ends. The V gene's germline CDR1 is SGHKS and CDR2 YYEKEE (reference sequence). Written as DNA, the CDR3 is TGTGCCAGCAGCTTGTTCCAGGGCACGCTCTATGGCTACACCTTC. Translation gives CASSLFQGTLYGYTF.

The rearrangement joins TRBV6-5 to TRBJ1-6, with TRBD1 matching 9 bases. The length of the CDR3 is 14 residues. Looked up from germline, CDR1 is MNHEY and CDR2 is SVGAGI. J gave up 7 bases and V 7 bases, and 5 bases lay outside the gene matches. CDR3 sequence reads: CASNRDRANSPLHF. In DNA form, the CDR3 reads TGTGCCAGCAATCGGGACAGGGCCAATTCACCCCTCCACTTT.

The genes are TRBV28 and TRBJ2-3; 7 bases line up with TRBD1. V trimming: 5 bases; J trimming: 1 base; junction bases outside the gene matches: 3. Per the germline V gene, CDR1 is MDHEN and CDR2 is SYDVKM. The CDR3 has 14 amino acids. CDR3 sequence (DNA): TGTGCCAGCAGTCTGGGGACAGGCACAGATACGCAGTATTTT. Its protein product is CASSLGTGTDTQYF.

A single count supports this clone. The V call is TRBV2, the J call TRBJ1-1; 10 bases are shared with TRBD1. This CDR3 region has 14 residues. Per germline, CDR1 SNHLY and CDR2 FYNNEI. V trimming: 5 bases; J trimming: 5 bases; junction bases outside the gene matches: 5. Written as DNA, the CDR3 is TGTGCCAGCAGTACGGACAGGGGGGAAACTGAAGCTTTCTTT. The encoded protein is CASSTDRGETEAFF.

This rearrangement joins TRBV3-1 (or the pseudogene TRBV3-2) to TRBJ2-3; 9 positions match TRBD2. The CDR3 has 17 residues. The V and J ends lost 1 base and 3 bases, in that order; junction bases with no gene match: 8. Per germline, CDR1 LGHDT and CDR2 YNNKEL (reference sequence). CDR3 amino acids: CASSQVVAGARTDTQYF. The CDR3 nucleotides are TGTGCCAGCAGCCAAGTGGTAGCGGGAGCGAGGACAGATACGCAGTATTTT.

V and J are TRBV7-9 and TRBJ1-4; D is perhaps TRBD1 (5 bases). The V end was cut by 1 base, the J end by 7 bases, with 13 bases between. This CDR3 is 15 amino acids long. The germline V gene has CDR1 SEHNR and CDR2 FQNEAQ (reference sequence). CDR3 nucleotide sequence: TGTGCCAGCAGCTTAGGAGGGGCTGGGGGTGAAAAACTGTTTTTT. Its protein product is CASSLGGAGGEKLFF.

The chain has TRBV7-8 and TRBJ2-1; weak D call: TRBD1 (7 bases). V was shortened by 4 bases and J by 15 bases, with 19 bases between the two germline ends. Germline lookup yields CDR1 SGHVS and CDR2 FQNEAQ. CDR3 length: 13 residues. The CDR3: CASSSGGTVAWFF. CDR3 nucleotides: TGTGCCAGCAGCTCAGGGGGGACAGTTGCATGGTTCTTC.

The genes are TRBV28 and TRBJ1-2; no clear D. This CDR3 has 13 residues. Germline V gene sequence: CDR1 MDHEN, CDR2 SYDVKM. V lost 3 bases and J lost 6, with 11 bases in between. This chain's CDR3 is CASSLSPLHGYTF. The CDR3 nucleotides read TGTGCCAGCAGTTTGTCCCCTCTCCATGGCTACACCTTC.

This chain connects TRBV7-3 to TRBJ2-5; tentatively, D is TRBD2 (5 bases). The CDR3 covers 13 residues. V gave up 5 bases and J gave up 4 bases, with 11 bases separating them. Germline V CDR1 and CDR2: SGHTA, FQGTGA. This chain's CDR3 is CASSPRRGETQYF. In DNA form, the CDR3 reads TGTGCCAGCAGCCCCCGTCGGGGAGAGACCCAGTACTTC. The variable domain in full, completed from reference TRBV7-3 and TRBJ2-5, reads GAGVSQTPSNKVTEKGKYVELRCDPISGHTALYWYRQSLGQGPEFLIYFQGTGAADDSGLPNDRFFAVRPEGSVSTLKIQRTERGDSAVYLCASSPRRGETQYFGPGTRLLVL.

The chain employs TRBV7-6 and TRBJ1-2, with 11 bases fitting TRBD1. Germline trimming cut 5 bases from V and 7 bases from J; bases unmatched to any gene: 15. CDR1 is SGHVS, CDR2 FNYEAQ, per germline. The CDR3 is made up of 17 amino acids. CDR3 protein: CASSPGFVDRGQFGYTF. The CDR3 DNA is TGTGCCAGCAGCCCAGGGTTCGTGGACAGGGGGCAATTTGGCTACACCTTC.

This rearrangement joins TRBV5-6 to TRBJ2-5, with a weak D call TRBD2 (5 bases). Germline V CDR1 and CDR2: SGHDT, YYEEEE. The CDR3 has 14 amino acids. V was shortened by 4 bases and J by 5 bases, with 15 bases between the two germline ends. CDR3 nucleotides: TGTGCCAGCAGCCCCACCCCGCCGGGGGAGACCCAGTACTTC. Protein sequence: CASSPTPPGETQYF. The variable domain in full, with the rest retrieved from reference TRBV5-6 and TRBJ2-5, is DAGVTQSPTHLIKTRGQQVTLRCSPKSGHDTVSWYQQALGQGPQFIFQYYEEEERQRGNFPDRFSGHQFPNYSSELNVNALLLGDSALYLCASSPTPPGETQYFGPGTRLLVL.

On this clone itself: The same CDR3 arises from other DNA sequences in this sample as well. The chain recombines TRBV6-5 with TRBJ1-5; possible D gene TRBD1, 6 bases. Germline V CDR1 and CDR2: MNHEY, SVGAGI. Trimming took off 2 bases at V and 10 bases at J, with 9 bases between the two ends. The CDR3 length is 12 residues. The CDR3 protein is CASSYPGQPQHF. In nucleotides, the CDR3 is TGTGCCAGCAGTTACCCGGGACAACCCCAGCATTTT.

Written as DNA, the CDR3 is TGTGCCAGCAGCTTCAGGTCGGGTTTGGATGGCTACACCTTC. Protein product: CASSFRSGLDGYTF. The chain joins TRBV7-8 to TRBJ1-2; no clear D gene. The length of the CDR3 is 14 residues. Trimming left V 3 bases short and J 6 bases short, with 14 bases between. Germline-derived CDR1 and CDR2 are SGHVS and FQNEAQ.

The CDR3 loop reads CASRSGGQPQHF. The CDR3 region has the DNA TGTGCCAGCAGATCAGGGGGACAGCCCCAGCATTTT. The chain is built from TRBV27 and TRBJ1-5; 7 bases line up with TRBD1. Germline CDR1 MNHEY, CDR2 SMNVEV (reference sequence). This CDR3 has 12 residues. The J segment lost 7 bases and the V segment lost 6 bases, leaving 3 bases of the junction unmatched.

In this sample, this clone turned up once. The chain carries TRBV6-5 and TRBJ1-5, with a tentative D call TRBD1 (6 bases). CDR3 length equals 12 residues. V lost 11 bases, J lost 5 bases, and 13 bases lay in between. Germline CDR1 MNHEY, CDR2 SVGAGI. The CDR3 loop reads CAVAGDYQPQHF. CDR3 nucleotides: TGTGCCGTAGCAGGGGATTATCAGCCCCAGCATTTT.